Each of the 5 T cell receptor beta chains below was sequenced from the same sample in a study of blood T cell repertoires in COVID-19. The method was immunoSEQ multiplex PCR; TCRdb's version includes in-frame clones alone and lacks a portion of them. There are around 69,000 clones in the sample; about 91% occur only once, and about 4.9% lies in the top ten. What was sequenced was peripheral blood. The receptors derive from a woman aged 50 to 60 with active COVID-19.

Points on this clone: The junction and the germline gene differ at one end; a read error may be behind it. This chain connects TRBV30 to TRBJ1-4; perhaps TRBD1 as D (5 bases). Per germline, CDR1 GTSNPN and CDR2 SVGIG (reference sequence). The CDR3 extends over 14 amino acids. CDR3 DNA sequence: TGTGCCTGGAGCTCAGGGCCCTCTAAGGAAAAACTGTTTTTT. Its protein product is CAWSSGPSKEKLFF.

This chain joins TRBV4-1 and TRBJ2-1; 7 positions match TRBD2. After removal of 0 bases from V and 2 bases from J, the junction contained 13 bases not matched to a gene. The CDR3 runs 19 residues. Germline CDR1 is MGHRA and CDR2 is YSYEKL. CDR3 region: CASSQESGRERLTYNEQFF. The CDR3 DNA follows: TGCGCCAGCAGCCAAGAGTCTGGGCGGGAGAGGCTGACCTACAATGAGCAGTTCTTC.

The J gene is TRBJ2-7, the V gene TRBV5-1; 7 bases map to TRBD2. Germline CDR1 SGHRS, CDR2 YFSETQ. The J segment lost 1 base and the V segment lost 6 bases, leaving 13 bases of the junction unmatched. This CDR3 region has 16 residues. In DNA form, the CDR3 reads TGCGCCAGCAATGACTCAGCGGGACTAAATTCCTACGAGCAGTACTTC. As protein: CASNDSAGLNSYEQYF.

This clone was recorded once. The V call is TRBV10-1, the J call TRBJ2-7; the match to TRBD2 covers 12 bases. V was pared by 5 bases and J by 3 bases, with 2 bases of the junction left unmatched. Germline-derived CDR1 and CDR2 are WNHNN and SYGVQD (reference sequence). The CDR3 totals 14 residues. In DNA, the CDR3 is TGCGCCAGCAGTTCGGGACTAGCGGGCTACGAGCAGTACTTC. It is translated as CASSSGLAGYEQYF.

The rearrangement uses TRBV5-1 and TRBJ1-4; TRBD1 might be the D (6 bases). The CDR3 is 15 amino acids. Per germline, CDR1 SGHRS and CDR2 YFSETQ. V lost 4 bases, J lost 0 bases, and 10 bases lay in between. The chain's CDR3 is CASSRTATTNEKLFF. CDR3 DNA sequence: TGCGCCAGCAGCAGGACAGCGACAACTAATGAAAAACTGTTTTTT.